The 27 T cell receptor beta chains presented below share a single source sample, sequenced in a study of read filtering for tumor transcriptome and immune sequencing. Molecular barcoded adaptors covering alpha/delta and beta/gamma chains were used on roughly 400 ng RNA. TCRdb reprocessed the reads via MiXCR and lists one record per CDR3 protein. Of more than 55,000 distinct CDR3 sequences in the sample, approximately 22% were seen once. The sequenced sample was a population of CD138-negative cells sorted from bone marrow. These receptors all stem from a donor at least 40 years old with multiple myeloma.

Turning to this clonotype: Germline is not matched at one junction end, which may reflect a read error. V gene TRBV9 combines with J gene TRBJ2-3; a weak D match, TRBD2 (5 bases). The germline gives CDR1 SGDLS, CDR2 YYNGEE. CDR3 size: 18 residues. CDR3 coding DNA: TGTGCCAGCAGCCCACGGGGTCTAGTGGGTAGAAGCACAGATACGCAGTACTTT. Protein sequence: CASSPRGLVGRSTDTQYF.

This clonotype was detected many times. The chain combines TRBV6-1 with TRBJ1-1; D is unresolved. The germline V gene has CDR1 MNHNS and CDR2 SASEGT. Trimming pared 5 bases from V and 0 bases from J, leaving 10 bases between. The CDR3 spans 14 residues. The CDR3 loop reads CASSPRFMNTEAFF. CDR3 nucleotide sequence: TGTGCCAGCAGTCCCCGCTTCATGAACACTGAAGCTTTCTTT.

This clonotype was detected a few times. The chain joins TRBV19 to TRBJ1-5; D might be TRBD1 (5 bases). The CDR3 is made up of 16 amino acids. Germline CDR1 and CDR2: LNHDA and SQIVND (reference sequence). Deletions cut 5 bases from V and 0 bases from J, with 14 bases between. CDR3 sequence reads: CASSPLEGTSNQPQHF. The CDR3 nucleotides are TGTGCCAGTAGTCCCCTTGAGGGGACTAGCAATCAGCCCCAGCATTTT.

This clonotype was recorded many times. The chain couples TRBV11-2 to TRBJ2-1; D may correspond to TRBD1 or TRBD2 (5 bases each). This CDR3 is built from 15 residues. V shed 5 bases and J shed 3 bases, with 14 bases lying between them. The germline V gene has CDR1 SGHAT and CDR2 FQNNGV. This CDR3 is CASSQEADIYNEQFF. CDR3 coding DNA: TGTGCCAGCAGCCAAGAAGCGGACATCTACAATGAGCAGTTCTTC.

This clonotype was counted many times. V gene TRBV12-3 or TRBV12-4 combines with J gene TRBJ2-3; no reliable D call. V was trimmed by 3 bases and J by 1 base, leaving 11 bases between them. This CDR3 is built from 15 residues. The CDR3 DNA sequence: TGTGCCAGCAGTTTTGGTGGTCAGCGCACAGATACGCAGTATTTT. Amino acids: CASSFGGQRTDTQYF.

This clonotype was counted a few times. This rearrangement joins TRBV5-1 to TRBJ2-2; unclear D gene. Germline CDR1 and CDR2: SGHRS and YFSETQ. The V and J ends lost 0 bases and 0 bases respectively, with 9 bases between them. This CDR3 has 16 amino acids. The CDR3 sequence: CASSLGGPTNTGELFF. The CDR3 bases are TGCGCCAGCAGCTTGGGAGGACCCACGAACACCGGGGAGCTGTTTTTT.

Concerning this clonotype itself: A much larger clone differs from this one at a single base, so this may be a read error. V and J are TRBV7-9 and TRBJ2-1; 7 bases fit TRBD2. This CDR3 is built from 15 residues. Unmatched junction bases numbered 5, after V lost 5 bases and J lost 1 base. Per the germline V gene, CDR1 is SEHNR and CDR2 is FQNEAQ (reference sequence). CDR3 protein: CASSPKGGSYNEQFF. The CDR3 bases are TGTGCCAGCAGCCCGAAGGGAGGGTCCTACAATGAGCAGTTCTTC.

Worth noting for this clonotype: A read error may explain this, as a much larger clone is one base away. J is TRBJ1-1 and V is TRBV19, with TRBD1 matching 7 bases. CDR3 length equals 13 residues. Trimming removed 6 bases from V and 4 bases from J; junction bases left unmatched: 5. Germline CDR1 is LNHDA and CDR2 is SQIVND (reference sequence). This CDR3 is CASSRTGATEAFF. CDR3 sequence (DNA): TGTGCCAGTAGCCGAACAGGGGCCACTGAAGCTTTCTTT.

A note on this clonotype: A read error may be the cause here, since a much bigger clone is one base away. The gene calls are TRBV5-1 and TRBJ2-1; a possible D gene is TRBD1 (5 bases). The CDR3 extends over 15 amino acids. The V end lost 5 bases, the J end lost 4 bases, and 16 bases lay between the germline ends. Germline CDR1 and CDR2: SGHRS and YFSETQ. In DNA form, the CDR3 reads TGCGCCAGCAGGAGGACACCAAGAACTTACAATGAGCAGTTCTTC. Protein product: CASRRTPRTYNEQFF.

V usage is TRBV3-1 and J usage is TRBJ2-3, with D possibly TRBD2 on 6 matching bases. The CDR3 totals 13 residues. Germline lookup yields CDR1 LGHDT and CDR2 YNNKEL (reference sequence). The V and J ends lost 8 bases and 3 bases respectively, with 12 bases between them. CDR3 in amino acids: CASSGRETDTQYF. The CDR3 DNA sequence: TGTGCCAGCTCAGGACGGGAGACAGATACGCAGTATTTT.

This clonotype has ten or more counts. The rearrangement uses TRBV23-1 and TRBJ2-6, with TRBD1 matching over 9 bases. TRBV23-1 counts as an open reading frame of uncertain function. V dropped 4 bases and J dropped 0; count of bases not matched to a gene: 7. This CDR3 contains 18 residues. In nucleotides, the CDR3 is TGCGCCAGCAGTCGATTGGGACAGGGCCCCTCTGGGGCCAACGTCCTGACTTTC. Residues: CASSRLGQGPSGANVLTF.

This clonotype was seen ten or more times. This chain joins TRBV10-3 and TRBJ2-7; 11 nucleotides match TRBD1. The ends lost 7 bases at V and 4 bases at J; junction bases unmatched: 6. The CDR3 totals 14 residues. The germline V gene has CDR1 ENHRY and CDR2 SYGVKD. The DNA of the CDR3 is TGTGCCATCACCATGGGACAGGGGGGATACGAGCAGTACTTC. It specifies CAITMGQGGYEQYF.

The chain combines TRBV5-1 with TRBJ2-3; no firm D call. From germline, CDR1 is SGHRS and CDR2 YFSETQ. The CDR3 is made up of 14 amino acids. The V end was cut by 7 bases, the J end by 2 bases, with 14 bases between. CDR3 in amino acids: CASQPGSPTDTQYF. DNA of the CDR3: TGCGCCAGCCAACCGGGCAGCCCCACAGATACGCAGTATTTT.

This clonotype was seen more than once but under ten times. This chain uses TRBV29-1 with TRBJ2-4; D unclear. With 7 bases removed from V and 8 bases from J, the gap between germline ends came to 9 bases. In germline, CDR1 is SQVTM, CDR2 ANQGSEA. The length of the CDR3 is 10 residues. CDR3 nucleotides: TGCAGCGCCCGCGAGGACATTCAGTACTTC. This sequence encodes CSAREDIQYF.

This clonotype was observed at least ten times. V and J are TRBV18 and TRBJ2-1; tentative D call: TRBD2 (6 bases). Germline-derived CDR1 and CDR2 are KGHSH and LQKENI. This CDR3 is built from 18 residues. V was trimmed by 5 bases and J by 2 bases, leaving 22 bases between them. CDR3 nucleotide sequence: TGTGCCAGCTCATTCGTCAGGTCGAGACGGGAGACCTACAATGAGCAGTTCTTC. It is translated as CASSFVRSRRETYNEQFF.

Concerning this clonotype: Being one base from a much bigger clone, this may be a read error. The rearrangement links TRBV28 to TRBJ2-5, with D perhaps matching TRBD2 (6 bases). Per the germline V gene, CDR1 is MDHEN and CDR2 is SYDVKM. Between the trimmed V and J ends, which lost 5 bases and 7 bases, there was a span of 11 bases. The CDR3 extends over 12 amino acids. CDR3 nucleotides: TGTGCCAGCAGTCGGGGGAAAGCGACCCAGTACTTC. Translating gives CASSRGKATQYF.

This clonotype was recorded many times. The V call is TRBV19, the J call TRBJ1-6; no firm D call. Germline-derived CDR1 and CDR2 are LNHDA and SQIVND (reference sequence). This CDR3 region has 15 residues. Trimming removed 5 bases at V and 7 bases at J, with 15 bases between. The CDR3 bases are TGTGCCAGTAGTCTTGGTCGGAACAGAAATTCACCCCTCCACTTT. It is translated as CASSLGRNRNSPLHF.

This clonotype was recorded many times. The V gene is TRBV10-3, the J gene TRBJ2-3; D gene ambiguous. Deletions cut 6 bases from V and 4 bases from J, with 14 bases between. The CDR3 is 14 amino acids. CDR1 is ENHRY and CDR2 is SYGVKD in the germline V gene. The CDR3 region has the DNA TGTGCCATCAGACCCGGCCGAGGTTCAGATACGCAGTATTTT. This codes for CAIRPGRGSDTQYF.

This clonotype showed up many times. The J gene is TRBJ1-1, the V gene TRBV20-1; D possibly corresponds to TRBD1 (5 bases). V shed 4 bases and J shed 6 bases, with 15 bases lying between them. The CDR3 totals 13 residues. Germline V lookup: CDR1 DFQATT, CDR2 SNEGSKA (reference sequence). CDR3 bases: TGCAGTGCTATAGAGGTGGGGGGTCCTGAAGCTTTCTTT. This encodes CSAIEVGGPEAFF.

This clonotype has a count of ten or more. V usage is TRBV5-1 and J usage is TRBJ1-1; D call uncertain. The V end lost 4 bases, the J end lost 1 base, and 17 bases lay between the germline ends. Germline V gene sequence: CDR1 SGHRS, CDR2 YFSETQ. CDR3 length equals 16 residues. The CDR3 sequence is CASSPGFGEGNTEAFF. The CDR3 DNA sequence: TGCGCCAGCAGCCCTGGGTTTGGCGAGGGGAACACTGAAGCTTTCTTT.

This clonotype was seen ten or more times. This chain links TRBV12-3 or TRBV12-4 with TRBJ2-3; D possibly corresponds to TRBD1 (5 bases). V shed 5 bases and J shed 5 bases, with 14 bases lying between them. There are 14 residues in the CDR3. The CDR3: CASSPGQGKDTQYF. The CDR3 DNA reads TGTGCCAGCAGTCCTGGCCAGGGTAAAGATACGCAGTATTTT.

This clonotype was detected many times. The chain carries TRBV7-9 and TRBJ2-2, with no clear D. The CDR3 consists of 14 residues. Trimming stripped 8 bases from V and 3 bases from J, with 13 bases between. Germline V gives CDR1 SEHNR, CDR2 FQNEAQ (reference sequence). The DNA for the CDR3 is TGTGCCAGCGAGCCCCGTGGGGACACCGGGGAGCTGTTTTTT. It codes for CASEPRGDTGELFF.

V is TRBV3-1 and J is TRBJ2-3; possibly TRBD1 for D (8 bases). V lost 3 bases, J lost 7 bases, and 20 bases lay in between. The length of the CDR3 is 16 residues. Looked up from germline, CDR1 is LGHDT and CDR2 is YNNKEL (reference sequence). The CDR3, as DNA: TGTGCCAGCAGCCAGGCAGGGGGCGGGGGCCGGAATACGCAGTATTTT. Its protein is CASSQAGGGGRNTQYF.

This clonotype was counted many times. The chain employs TRBV23-1 and TRBJ1-1; TRBD1 might be the D (5 bases). TRBV23-1 is an ORF, and what it does is uncertain. This CDR3 spans 15 amino acids. V lost 1 base and J lost 5, with 14 bases in between. CDR3: CASSQLWGRRTEAFF. The DNA of the CDR3 is TGCGCCAGCAGTCAATTGTGGGGGAGAAGGACTGAAGCTTTCTTT.

This clonotype was detected many times. V is TRBV11-2 and J is TRBJ2-1, with 7 bases that match TRBD1. V was clipped by 5 bases and J by 0 bases; unmatched bases: 4. The CDR3 has 15 residues. CDR1 and CDR2 (germline): SGHAT, FQNNGV. DNA for the CDR3: TGTGCCAGCAGCAAACAGGGGAACTCCTACAATGAGCAGTTCTTC. It codes for CASSKQGNSYNEQFF.

In its sample, this clonotype was seen many times. This rearrangement joins TRBV20-1 to TRBJ2-2; 10 nucleotides line up with TRBD2. Germline V lookup: CDR1 DFQATT, CDR2 SNEGSKA (reference sequence). CDR3 size: 18 residues. V trimming: 0 bases; J trimming: 1 base; junction bases outside the gene matches: 8. CDR3 coding DNA: TGCAGTGCTAGAGACCAGCGGGAGGGCCCTGGGAACACCGGGGAGCTGTTTTTT. Its translation: CSARDQREGPGNTGELFF.

In its sample, this clonotype was seen many times. The rearrangement uses TRBV12-3 or TRBV12-4 and TRBJ2-1, with TRBD2 identical over 8 bases. The V gene end was trimmed by 6 bases and the J gene end by 7 bases; junction bases not matched to a gene: 11. There are 15 residues in the CDR3. The CDR3 coding sequence is TGTGCCAGCAGAAAGGACGTAGGCGGGGGGAATGAGCAGTTCTTC. Translation gives CASRKDVGGGNEQFF.